These 7 T cell receptor beta chains were sequenced from one sample in a study of T-cell memory formation after mild COVID-19. TCRdb ran MiXCR on the 5' RACE reads and lists one entry per CDR3 protein. The sample lists 240,000 or so distinct CDR3 sequences, roughly 10% occurring once. The sample comprised PBMCs or a T cell subset sorted from them (not recorded which). Every receptor here comes from a man aged 18 to 29 who had mild COVID-19 (a few samples of this study predate the infection). Cell type and time point are not known.

At least ten counts were recorded for this clonotype. The rearrangement links TRBV7-8 to TRBJ1-2; a weak D match, TRBD1 (5 bases). The CDR3 runs 15 residues. The V end lost 4 bases, the J end lost 8 bases, and 20 bases lay between the germline ends. Germline V gene data show CDR1 as SGHVS and CDR2 as FQNEAQ. The CDR3 nucleotides are TGTGCCAGCAGCTCCCTCTATGGGACTAAAGGCGGCTACACCTTC. It translates to CASSSLYGTKGGYTF.

This sequence joins TRBV14 and TRBJ2-7; tentatively, D is TRBD1 (6 bases). The CDR3 covers 14 residues. The V gene lost 4 bases and the J gene lost 7 bases, with 17 bases spanning the gap. Germline CDR1 reads SGHDN; CDR2 reads FVKESK. The chain's CDR3 is CASSPLDRSGEQYF. The CDR3 DNA reads as TGTGCCAGCAGCCCTCTTGACAGGTCGGGAGAGCAGTACTTC.

The V and J genes are TRBV7-2 and TRBJ2-5; D perhaps matches TRBD1 (6 bases). V shed 5 bases and J shed 10 bases, with 14 bases lying between them. The CDR3 length is 12 residues. CDR1 SGHTA and CDR2 FQGNSA come from the germline V gene. CDR3 region: CASSPRQGIQYF. The CDR3 bases are TGTGCCAGCAGCCCGCGCCAGGGGATCCAGTACTTC.

This clonotype has more than one count but fewer than ten. The chain combines TRBV29-1 with TRBJ2-3, with 12 bases that match TRBD2. Trimming at V came to 5 bases and at J to 1 base, leaving 4 bases not matched to a gene. The CDR3 covers 15 residues. Germline loops: CDR1 SQVTM, CDR2 ANQGSEA. CDR3 nucleotide sequence: TGCAGCGTTACCCGACTAGCGGGGGGCACAGATACGCAGTATTTT. It translates to CSVTRLAGGTDTQYF.

The V call is TRBV20-1, the J call TRBJ2-1, with D unclear. The CDR3 extends over 13 amino acids. Germline V gives CDR1 DFQATT, CDR2 SNEGSKA (reference sequence). V was shortened by 1 base and J by 3 bases, with 7 bases between the two germline ends. CDR3 in amino acids: CSARATNYNEQFF. DNA for the CDR3: TGCAGTGCTAGAGCTACGAACTACAATGAGCAGTTCTTC.

This clonotype has more than one count but fewer than ten. The chain joins TRBV6-5 to TRBJ2-7, with D perhaps TRBD1 (6 bases). V lost 5 bases and J 0 bases, leaving 11 bases between the germline ends. Per germline, CDR1 MNHEY and CDR2 SVGAGI. The CDR3 consists of 14 residues. This chain's CDR3 is CASSRTASSYEQYV. CDR3 bases: TGTGCCAGCAGTAGGACAGCGAGCTCCTACGAGCAGTACGTC.

At least ten counts were recorded for this clonotype. V and J are TRBV5-6 and TRBJ2-3; 7 bases map to TRBD2. V was clipped by 7 bases and J by 2 bases; unmatched bases: 4. The CDR3 totals 13 residues. Germline assignment: CDR1 SGHDT and CDR2 YYEEEE. The DNA of the CDR3 is TGTGCCAGCCGGACTAGTCACACAGATACGCAGTATTTT. Residues: CASRTSHTDTQYF.